Here is one TCR beta chain with its context. Its antigen specificity is not known. No base quality information exists; no much larger clone differs at one position. These data come from a study of CD8 T cells in Susac syndrome (dated by TCRdb to about 2019). Study-level background: Among the Susac syndrome patients who were sequenced, clinically active disease was present in six and clinical remission was observed in 8 or 9. At the time of blood withdrawal, Susac syndrome patients were either therapy-naive, taking corticosteroids (with some also receiving IVIg), or on IVIg alone. Repertoire sequencing was used to test whether CD8+ T cell activation and differentiation in Susac syndrome was antigen driven.

Peripheral blood CD8+ and CD4+ T cells from healthy donors, Susac syndrome patients and multiple sclerosis patients were profiled by high-throughput TCR beta sequencing. The Susac syndrome patients fulfilled recently defined diagnostic criteria for either definite or probable disease. Bulk CD8+ and CD4+ T cells were purified magnetically by negative isolation, whereas CD8+ TEMRA cells were enriched by FACS. Blood was drawn into EDTA tubes, processed within 24 hours, and PBMCs were isolated by density gradient centrifugation. PBMCs intended for TCR sequencing were cryopreserved in liquid nitrogen and thawed later in a water bath at 37 degrees C. Purity of sorted or isolated CD4+, CD8+ and CD8+ TEMRA cells was at least 90%. RNA was extracted using the RNeasy kit, and about 0.45 to 1 microgram was reverse transcribed with random hexamers. The immunoSEQ multiplex PCR assay, which covers 54 Vbeta and 13 Jbeta segments, was used to amplify TCR beta CDR3 regions. To correct PCR amplification bias, a synthetic template baseline was used for both primer optimization and computational correction. In the paper's pipeline: Reads were annotated to V, D and J genes per IMGT and analyzed with immunoSEQ Analyzer, keeping only productive sequences. Clonality was calculated as one minus the Shannon entropy normalized by log2 of the number of productive unique sequences. Public and private clones were assessed among the 100 most prevalent clones of each patient and control. A clone was defined as Susac-specific if it was absent from the healthy and MS cohorts, from around 960 published viral clones and from other ImmuneACCESS disease sequences. Starting from the raw public reads, TCRdb applied fastp trimming at Q25, assembled clones with MiXCR and retained in-frame beta chains. All rows with the same CDR3 protein become a single entry with the most common DNA and genes. The V and J calls reflect TCRdb's pipeline rather than the authors' work. This sample is represented by some 68,000 distinct CDR3 sequences; 90% to 95% of them were singletons. The ten largest clones take up around 0.15% of the sample.

As encoded in the germline V gene, CDR1 is SGHDN while CDR2 is FVKESK. The cysteine opens and the phenylalanine closes a CDR3 of 14 amino acids. Just CDR3 DNA is preserved here, 42 bases in frame from base 1. V is cut by 2 bases and J by 4 bases, and the space between the germline ends is 11 bases. Overall study outcomes, separate from this receptor: No clonal expansion was detected in the CD4+ T cell repertoire of Susac syndrome patients. The number of individuals in the TCR sequencing and HLA analysis was acknowledged as relatively small.

This receptor was identified in a human donor with Susac syndrome. Recombination linked TRBV14 to TRBJ1-2; the D region possibly corresponds to TRBD1 (5 bases align). Material for sequencing was CD4+ T cells from PBMCs. The CDR3 protein: CASSQFRDFYGYTF. The nucleotide sequence reads as follows: TGTGCCAGCAGCCAATTCAGGGATTTCTATGGCTACACCTTC.